One sample yielded the 8 T cell receptor beta chains listed below, sequenced in a study of blood T cell repertoires in COVID-19. Using immunoSEQ multiplex PCR, the repertoire was profiled, and TCRdb retains in-frame clones only, with some absent. The data hold hundreds of thousands of clones, with about 82% observed a single time. Sequencing used PBMCs or T cells enriched from blood (not recorded which). The receptors were sampled from a woman in her fifties or sixties who had recovered from COVID-19.

Turning to this clone: At one boundary the junction diverges from the germline segment, which might be a read error. V is TRBV7-9 and J is TRBJ2-3; possible D gene TRBD2, 7 bases. Germline V lookup: CDR1 SEHNR, CDR2 FQNEAQ (reference sequence). The CDR3 covers 16 residues. For the CDR3, the DNA is TGTGCCAGCAGCCTAGCCTTGGGGGGGCGTACAGATACGCAGTATTTT. It yields the protein CASSLALGGRTDTQYF.

The genes are TRBV30 and TRBJ2-3, with a possible D match to TRBD2 (5 bases). In germline, CDR1 is GTSNPN, CDR2 SVGIG (reference sequence). The CDR3 totals 16 residues. V gave up 2 bases and J gave up 6 bases, with 21 bases separating them. The CDR3 protein is CAWSIPGSARRDTQYF. CDR3 bases: TGTGCCTGGAGTATCCCGGGTAGCGCGCGCAGGGATACGCAGTATTTT.

The chain combines TRBV3-1 (or the pseudogene TRBV3-2) with TRBJ2-3, with D perhaps matching TRBD2 (5 bases). Per germline, CDR1 LGHDT and CDR2 YNNKEL (reference sequence). This CDR3 spans 20 amino acids. V was cut by 2 bases and J by 3 bases, with 27 bases left in between. The chain's CDR3 is CASSQPRAAGRPPWTDTQYF. The CDR3 region has the DNA TGTGCCAGCAGCCAACCAAGGGCGGCGGGCCGTCCCCCTTGGACAGATACGCAGTATTTT.

The chain recombines TRBV5-1 with TRBJ1-3; 7 nucleotides agree with TRBD1. This CDR3 is built from 14 residues. V lost 4 bases to trimming and J lost 4 bases; unmatched junction nucleotides: 5. From germline, CDR1 is SGHRS and CDR2 YFSETQ. The CDR3 nucleotides are TGCGCCAGCAGCGCTACAGGGGTCGGAAACACCATATATTTT. Encoded protein: CASSATGVGNTIYF.

The sample holds one count of this clone. This chain uses TRBV4-3 with TRBJ2-1; TRBD2 matches 10 bases. Germline CDR1 is LGHNA and CDR2 is YSLEER. The CDR3 consists of 16 residues. V was clipped by 0 bases and J by 7 bases; unmatched bases: 6. The CDR3 region has the DNA TGCGCCAGCAGCCAAGATCAGACTAGCGGGTATAATGAGCAGTTCTTC. Protein: CASSQDQTSGYNEQFF.

The chain uses TRBV19 and TRBJ1-5; 8 positions match TRBD1. CDR1 and CDR2 (germline): LNHDA, SQIVND (reference sequence). This CDR3 spans 14 amino acids. V lost 7 bases to trimming and J lost 3 bases; unmatched junction nucleotides: 5. The CDR3 spells CASTPDRANQPQHF. In DNA form, the CDR3 reads TGTGCCAGTACTCCGGACAGGGCCAATCAGCCCCAGCATTTT.

CDR3 coding DNA: TGTGCCAGCTCACGAGACCCGTACAGGGGAGAAGATGGCTACACCTTC. Protein sequence: CASSRDPYRGEDGYTF. The chain has TRBV18 and TRBJ1-2; 7 bases line up with TRBD1. This CDR3 region has 16 residues. Germline V gene sequence: CDR1 KGHSH, CDR2 LQKENI. Trimming removed 4 bases from V and 6 bases from J; junction bases left unmatched: 14.

The chain combines TRBV28 with TRBJ1-4; D unclear. Germline V CDR1 and CDR2: MDHEN, SYDVKM. With 7 bases removed from V and 10 bases from J, the gap between germline ends came to 19 bases. The CDR3 has 14 amino acids. CDR3: CASILVRGSGKLFF. The CDR3 DNA reads as TGTGCCAGCATCCTAGTCAGAGGTTCGGGAAAACTGTTTTTT.